Listed below are T cell receptor beta chains from one sample, sequenced in a study of shared clonotypes between healthy human individuals. Assay: immunoSEQ multiplex PCR; the TCRdb copy retains only in-frame clones and omits some. The table includes roughly 2.4 million clones, approximately 94% detected once. The source material was naive CD4+ T cells sorted from blood. All receptors derive from a man aged 18 to 29 in good health. CDR3s include the opening cysteine and the closing phenylalanine or tryptophan.

v_gene: TRBV18
len: 14
CDR3aa: CASSPPGQVRKQYF

v_gene: TRBV5-1
len: 17
CDR3aa: CASSRTSGGQPKETQYF

v_gene: TRBV7-2
len: 15
CDR3aa: CASSRLAGVRNEQFF

v_gene: TRBV5-1
len: 12
CDR3aa: CASSFENNEQFF

v_gene: TRBV4-1
len: 15
CDR3aa: CASSQVRAGNAEAFF

v_gene: TRBV6-6
len: 15
CDR3aa: CASSWTSGRTDTQYF

v_gene: TRBV19
len: 14
CDR3aa: CASSPTGGNTEAFF

v_gene: TRBV28
len: 13
CDR3aa: CASRELATDTQYF

v_gene: TRBV9
len: 15
CDR3aa: CASSVAPSPSGEQYF

v_gene: TRBV6-4
len: 13
CDR3aa: CASSADRGGTQYF

v_gene: TRBV5-1
len: 14
CDR3aa: CASSARGQGETQYF

v_gene: TRBV10-2
len: 18
CDR3aa: CASSESHPGLAGGYEQYF

v_gene: TRBV7-6
len: 15
CDR3aa: CASSLGDRDNEKLFF

v_gene: TRBV15
len: 13
CDR3aa: CATSREGTGELFF

v_gene: TRBV5-1
len: 15
CDR3aa: CASSPDGGAGGEQYF

v_gene: TRBV30
len: 15
CDR3aa: CAWKIGQGYQETQYF

v_gene: TRBV5-1
len: 14
CDR3aa: CASSGQGTTDTQYF

v_gene: TRBV6-1
len: 16
CDR3aa: CASSENQGLLSNEQFF

v_gene: TRBV5-1
len: 13
CDR3aa: CASSFTGDYGYTF

v_gene: TRBV7-2
len: 13
CDR3aa: CASSLFLQETQYF

v_gene: TRBV18
len: 14
CDR3aa: CASSPLAEFAPLHF

v_gene: TRBV18
len: 12
CDR3aa: CASSATGWEAFF

v_gene: TRBV18
len: 16
CDR3aa: CASSPPGAFTKETQYF

v_gene: TRBV7-9
len: 14
CDR3aa: CASAPGVAADTQYF

v_gene: TRBV5-1
len: 14
CDR3aa: CASSLGQKNTEAFF

v_gene: TRBV5-8
len: 14
CDR3aa: CASSTTVLNQPQHF

v_gene: TRBV6-6
len: 15
CDR3aa: CASSYSNSGKETQYF

v_gene: TRBV7-9
len: 15
CDR3aa: CASSKRGTNTGELFF

v_gene: TRBV6-4
len: 18
CDR3aa: CASSEASFGGDSNQPQHF

v_gene: TRBV29-1
len: 13
CDR3aa: CSVDRGNTNEQFF

v_gene: TRBV18
len: 16
CDR3aa: CASSPPGQGWNSPLHF

v_gene: TRBV5-4
len: 16
CDR3aa: CASSREMTVPIGEQYF

v_gene: TRBV2
len: 11
CDR3aa: CASSARDEQYF

v_gene: TRBV7-2
len: 15
CDR3aa: CASSRQGLASNEQFF

v_gene: TRBV6-5
len: 15
CDR3aa: CASSYWGTGSDTQYF

v_gene: TRBV7-2
len: 15
CDR3aa: CASSLGSSSNQPQHF

v_gene: TRBV6-5
len: 14
CDR3aa: CASSQPGNTHEQYF

v_gene: TRBV5-8
len: 15
CDR3aa: CASSRSGTVHQPQHF

v_gene: TRBV4-1
len: 16
CDR3aa: CASSLPRGQDNSPLHF

v_gene: TRBV19
len: 14
CDR3aa: CASSDPGQGWGYTF

v_gene: TRBV7-2
len: 14
CDR3aa: CASSLRGVAGELFF

v_gene: TRBV11-2
len: 15
CDR3aa: CASSLDDRGPYEQYF

v_gene: TRBV10-1
len: 12
CDR3aa: CASSRGNTEAFF

v_gene: TRBV18
len: 14
CDR3aa: CASSPRDRWYEQYF

v_gene: TRBV2
len: 13
CDR3aa: CASTEAREQPQHF